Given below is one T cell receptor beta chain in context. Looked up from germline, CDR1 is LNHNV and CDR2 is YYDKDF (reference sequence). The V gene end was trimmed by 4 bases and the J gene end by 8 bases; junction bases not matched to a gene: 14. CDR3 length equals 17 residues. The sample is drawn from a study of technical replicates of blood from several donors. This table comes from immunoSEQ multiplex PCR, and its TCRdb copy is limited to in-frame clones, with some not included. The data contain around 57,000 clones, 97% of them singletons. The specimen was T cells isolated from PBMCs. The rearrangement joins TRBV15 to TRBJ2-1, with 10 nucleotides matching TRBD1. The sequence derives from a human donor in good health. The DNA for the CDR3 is TGTGCCACCAGCATTGGCACAGGGACAGGGGTAGCCGATGAGCAGTTCTTC. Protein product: CATSIGTGTGVADEQFF.